Shown below are 28 T cell receptor beta chains from a single sample sequenced in a study of cytomegalovirus exposure and HLA in healthy donors. The method was immunoSEQ multiplex PCR; TCRdb's version includes in-frame clones alone and lacks a portion of them. Seen here are about 240,000 clones, about 86% observed once, and the top ten hold about 1.2%. The sequenced material came from PBMCs. These receptors all stem from a woman in her twenties or thirties in good health and CMV-seropositive.

This chain links TRBV5-1 with TRBJ2-5, with D perhaps TRBD1 (6 bases). Germline CDR1 and CDR2: SGHRS and YFSETQ. This CDR3 has 14 residues. Between the trimmed V and J ends, which lost 5 bases and 2 bases, there was a span of 13 bases. The CDR3 DNA is TGCGCCAGCAGTCGGACAGCGGTACAAGAGACCCAGTACTTC. It yields the protein CASSRTAVQETQYF.

This clone was counted a single time. The chain is built from TRBV6-1 and TRBJ1-1; no firm D call. Germline CDR1 MNHNS, CDR2 SASEGT. Between the trimmed V and J ends, which lost 2 bases and 0 bases, there was a span of 19 bases. This CDR3 spans 18 amino acids. CDR3 in DNA: TGTGCCAGCAGTGAAAGGATCGGGGTGATGTTCATGAACACTGAAGCTTTCTTT. This codes for CASSERIGVMFMNTEAFF.

The chain links TRBV28 to TRBJ1-5, with D uncertain. Trimming removed 6 bases from V and 7 bases from J, with 10 bases in between. The CDR3 is 12 amino acids. The germline V gene has CDR1 MDHEN and CDR2 SYDVKM. The CDR3 region is CASRSQSQPQHF. CDR3 nucleotides: TGTGCCAGCAGATCCCAAAGCCAGCCCCAGCATTTT. Combining the CDR3 with reference TRBV28 and TRBJ1-5 gives the whole variable domain DVKVTQSSRYLVKRTGEKVFLECVQDMDHENMFWYRQDPGLGLRLIYFSYDVKMKEKGDIPEGYSVSREKKERFSLILESASTNQTSMYLCASRSQSQPQHFGDGTRLSIL.

V usage is TRBV27 and J usage is TRBJ2-1; TRBD2 might be the D (5 bases). The CDR3 contains 17 residues. V lost 7 bases and J 7 bases, leaving 26 bases between the germline ends. Germline-derived CDR1 and CDR2 are MNHEY and SMNVEV (reference sequence). The CDR3 DNA follows: TGTGCCAGCATTGGGTCGCAGGAGCCGGGATTCGGTAATGAGCAGTTCTTC. Translation: CASIGSQEPGFGNEQFF.

The rearrangement uses TRBV29-1 and TRBJ1-5; 8 nucleotides agree with TRBD1. V was pared by 6 bases and J by 4 bases, with 2 bases of the junction left unmatched. The CDR3 has 12 residues. CDR1 SQVTM and CDR2 ANQGSEA come from the germline V gene. CDR3 nucleotides: TGCAGCGTCAGGACAGGGAATCAGCCCCAGCATTTT. Translated, it gives CSVRTGNQPQHF.

The J gene is TRBJ1-4, the V gene TRBV4-1, with 8 bases identical to TRBD1. Germline V CDR1 and CDR2: MGHRA, YSYEKL. CDR3 length equals 14 residues. The J segment lost 8 bases and the V segment lost 1 base, leaving 3 bases of the junction unmatched. CDR3 sequence (DNA): TGCGCCAGCAGCCAAGGACAGGGGAAAGAAAAACTGTTTTTT. Translating gives CASSQGQGKEKLFF.

V usage is TRBV10-2 and J usage is TRBJ1-1; D call uncertain. CDR1 is WSHSY and CDR2 is SAAADI in the germline V gene. With 6 bases removed from V and 1 base from J, the gap between germline ends came to 6 bases. This CDR3 contains 12 residues. CDR3 in amino acids: CASRDSNTEAFF. The CDR3 region has the DNA TGCGCCAGCAGAGACTCGAACACTGAAGCTTTCTTT.

Here the CDR3 reads CASNPGGNYGYTF. DNA for the CDR3: TGTGCCAGTAATCCAGGGGGGAACTATGGCTACACCTTC. This sequence joins TRBV19 and TRBJ1-2; 7 positions match TRBD1. The J segment lost 2 bases and the V segment lost 7 bases, leaving 4 bases of the junction unmatched. Germline V lookup: CDR1 LNHDA, CDR2 SQIVND (reference sequence). The CDR3 is 13 amino acids.

The V gene is TRBV18, the J gene TRBJ2-7; tentatively, D is TRBD2 (6 bases). Trimming left V 3 bases short and J 3 bases short, with 9 bases between. This CDR3 comprises 13 residues. The germline V gene encodes CDR1 KGHSH and CDR2 LQKENI. The CDR3, as DNA: TGTGCCAGCTCACCGGCGGAGGGCTACGAGCAGTACTTC. Protein: CASSPAEGYEQYF. The full variable domain, with the rest looked up from reference TRBV18 and TRBJ2-7, is NAGVMQNPRHLVRRRGQEARLRCSPMKGHSHVYWYRQLPEEGLKFMVYLQKENIIDESGMPKERFSAEFPKEGPSILRIQQVVRGDSAAYFCASSPAEGYEQYFGPGTRLTVT.

The gene calls are TRBV11-3 and TRBJ2-7; TRBD2 agrees at 7 bases. V gave up 0 bases and J gave up 4 bases; unmatched junction bases: 6. Germline CDR1 and CDR2: SGHNT and YENEEA. The CDR3 is 15 amino acids. The CDR3 spells CASSLDSGGPYEQYF. The CDR3 DNA follows: TGTGCCAGCAGCTTAGATTCGGGAGGCCCTTACGAGCAGTACTTC.

J is TRBJ2-7 and V is TRBV15; 9 nucleotides match TRBD2. CDR1 and CDR2 from the germline V gene are LNHNV and YYDKDF (reference sequence). V gave up 0 bases and J gave up 2 bases; unmatched junction bases: 5. This CDR3 spans 16 amino acids. This CDR3 reads CATSRDPLAGPYEQYF. The CDR3 DNA sequence: TGTGCCACCAGCAGAGATCCCCTAGCGGGGCCCTACGAGCAGTACTTC.

The chain joins TRBV11-3 to TRBJ2-1, with TRBD2 matching over 9 bases. From germline, CDR1 is SGHNT and CDR2 YENEEA. J lost 0 bases, V lost 3 bases, and 9 bases had no gene match. The CDR3 spans 18 residues. The CDR3 region has the DNA TGTGCCAGCAGCTTGCAAGCGATAGCGGGGGCCTCCTACAATGAGCAGTTCTTC. This gives the protein CASSLQAIAGASYNEQFF.

This sequence joins TRBV19 and TRBJ1-1, with 9 positions matching TRBD1. The CDR3 runs 17 residues. V lost 5 bases, J lost 4 bases, and 14 bases stayed unmatched. Per germline, CDR1 LNHDA and CDR2 SQIVND (reference sequence). CDR3 nucleotide sequence: TGTGCCAGTAGTCCCCAGGGACAGGGACGAAGGGGCACTGAAGCTTTCTTT. This codes for CASSPQGQGRRGTEAFF.

This chain links TRBV13 with TRBJ1-4; 9 bases are shared with TRBD1. Germline CDR1 reads PRHDT; CDR2 reads FYEKMQ (reference sequence). V trimming: 4 bases; J trimming: 13 bases; junction bases outside the gene matches: 4. The CDR3 spans 12 residues. In DNA form, the CDR3 reads TGTGCCAGCAGCTCTGGGACAGGGAGACTGTTTTTT. Translated, it gives CASSSGTGRLFF.

J is TRBJ2-1 and V is TRBV7-9; 9 nucleotides match TRBD2. This CDR3 has 16 residues. Germline values: CDR1 SEHNR, CDR2 FQNEAQ (reference sequence). The trim removed 0 bases at V and 5 bases at J, leaving 5 bases unmatched. The CDR3 DNA follows: TGTGCCAGCAGCTTAGCGCGGGGGGGGATGGACAATGAGCAGTTCTTC. Its protein product is CASSLARGGMDNEQFF.

Written as DNA, the CDR3 is TGTGCCAGTAGGGGGGGGTTTTGGGGCGGACATGAGCAGTTCTTC. It is translated as CASRGGFWGGHEQFF. The rearrangement joins TRBV19 to TRBJ2-1, with TRBD2 matching over 7 bases. The CDR3 sequence is 15 residues long. V shed 6 bases, J shed 8 bases, and the junction held 13 bases outside the gene matches. Germline V gene sequence: CDR1 LNHDA, CDR2 SQIVND (reference sequence). The full variable domain, completed using reference TRBV19 and TRBJ2-1, is DGGITQSPKYLFRKEGQNVTLSCEQNLNHDAMYWYRQDPGQGLRLIYYSQIVNDFQKGDIAEGYSVSREKKESFPLTVTSAQKNPTAFYLCASRGGFWGGHEQFFGPGTRLTVL.

The chain couples TRBV5-1 to TRBJ1-2, with 8 bases that match TRBD1. The CDR3 is 18 residues long. With V trimmed by 6 bases and J by 2 bases, 18 bases remained unmatched. CDR1 and CDR2 from the germline V gene are SGHRS and YFSETQ. CDR3 bases: TGCGCCAGCACCATACGGCCGAGCGACAGGGGCGCCAACTATGGCTACACCTTC. It specifies CASTIRPSDRGANYGYTF.

The chain uses TRBV29-1 and TRBJ2-1; 8 nucleotides line up with TRBD2. Germline-derived CDR1 and CDR2 are SQVTM and ANQGSEA. The CDR3 spans 14 residues. V lost 4 bases, J lost 1 base, and 3 bases stayed unmatched. CDR3 DNA: TGCAGCGTTGCACTAGCGGATTCCTACAATGAGCAGTTCTTC. Protein: CSVALADSYNEQFF.

This rearrangement joins TRBV27 to TRBJ2-7, with TRBD2 matching 9 bases. Germline V gene data show CDR1 as MNHEY and CDR2 as SMNVEV (reference sequence). Germline trimming cut 5 bases from V and 2 bases from J; bases unmatched to any gene: 10. CDR3 length: 16 amino acids. Here the CDR3 reads CASSPSSGRITYEQYF. DNA for the CDR3: TGTGCCAGCAGTCCGAGTAGCGGGAGAATAACCTACGAGCAGTACTTC.

This chain links TRBV6-5 with TRBJ2-7, with 11 bases that match TRBD1. This CDR3 contains 15 residues. The germline V gene encodes CDR1 MNHEY and CDR2 SVGAGI. V lost 6 bases, J lost 4 bases, and 8 bases stayed unmatched. CDR3 residues: CASRETGTGGYEQYF. The CDR3 nucleotides are TGTGCCAGCAGGGAGACCGGGACAGGGGGATACGAGCAGTACTTC.

The gene calls are TRBV29-1 and TRBJ1-5; the D gene is possibly TRBD1 (6 bases). The V and J ends lost 5 bases and 1 base respectively, with 9 bases between them. Germline assignment: CDR1 SQVTM and CDR2 ANQGSEA. The CDR3 has 13 amino acids. The CDR3 protein is CSVTGNSNQPQHF. Here the CDR3 DNA reads TGCAGCGTTACAGGGAACAGCAATCAGCCCCAGCATTTT.

The chain links TRBV19 to TRBJ1-4, with TRBD1 matching 10 bases. CDR3 length: 15 residues. Germline assignment: CDR1 LNHDA and CDR2 SQIVND (reference sequence). J was trimmed by 8 bases and V by 6 bases; bases with no gene match: 9. The CDR3 DNA is TGTGCCAGTAGCCGTCCCGGGACAGGGGTCGAAAAACTGTTTTTT. The encoded protein is CASSRPGTGVEKLFF. The full variable domain, completed using reference TRBV19 and TRBJ1-4, is DGGITQSPKYLFRKEGQNVTLSCEQNLNHDAMYWYRQDPGQGLRLIYYSQIVNDFQKGDIAEGYSVSREKKESFPLTVTSAQKNPTAFYLCASSRPGTGVEKLFFGSGTQLSVL.

Note on this clone: The same CDR3 also results from other DNA sequences found in this sample. This chain links TRBV5-1 with TRBJ1-3, with D perhaps matching TRBD1 (5 bases). This CDR3 comprises 14 residues. Germline lookup yields CDR1 SGHRS and CDR2 YFSETQ. Between the trimmed V and J ends, which lost 2 bases and 0 bases, there was a span of 6 bases. CDR3 region: CASSLDSSGNTIYF. CDR3 sequence (DNA): TGCGCCAGCAGCTTAGACAGCTCTGGAAACACCATATATTTT.

This chain uses TRBV4-2 with TRBJ2-2; D call uncertain. The CDR3 length is 14 residues. Germline CDR1 LGHNA, CDR2 YNFKEQ. Trimming took 4 bases from V and 5 from J, leaving 11 bases between them. DNA of the CDR3: TGTGCCAGCAGCCCCCTAGGCCGTACCGGGGAGCTGTTTTTT. Translating it yields CASSPLGRTGELFF.

V and J are TRBV4-1 and TRBJ2-3, with TRBD1 matching 9 bases. This CDR3 contains 16 residues. Germline CDR1 MGHRA, CDR2 YSYEKL. With 0 bases clipped from V and 4 bases from J, the junction kept 5 bases outside the gene matches. CDR3: CASSQEQGAGADTQYF. The CDR3 coding sequence is TGCGCCAGCAGCCAAGAACAGGGGGCCGGGGCAGATACGCAGTATTTT.

The V call is TRBV7-9, the J call TRBJ2-7; TRBD2 agrees at 11 bases. The CDR3 is made up of 15 amino acids. J lost 3 bases, V lost 4 bases, and 5 bases had no gene match. The germline CDR1 and CDR2 sequences are SEHNR and FQNEAQ (reference sequence). The CDR3 region has the DNA TGTGCCAGCAGCTCTGGGACTAGCGGATACTACGAGCAGTACTTC. Encoded protein: CASSSGTSGYYEQYF. Full variable domain (outside the CDR3, taken from reference TRBV7-9 and TRBJ2-7): DTGVSQNPRHKITKRGQNVTFRCDPISEHNRLYWYRQTLGQGPEFLTYFQNEAQLEKSRLLSDRFSAERPKGSFSTLEIQRTEQGDSAMYLCASSSGTSGYYEQYFGPGTRLTVT.

This chain connects TRBV5-6 to TRBJ1-5; tentatively, D is TRBD1 (6 bases). The germline CDR1 and CDR2 sequences are SGHDT and YYEEEE. The CDR3 sequence is 15 residues long. V dropped 4 bases and J dropped 1 base, with 12 bases sitting between them. CDR3 sequence reads: CASSPGATSNQPQHF. CDR3 DNA: TGTGCCAGCAGCCCAGGGGCAACGAGCAATCAGCCCCAGCATTTT.

The chain has TRBV18 and TRBJ1-1, with 9 nucleotides matching TRBD1. Trimming removed 6 bases from V and 4 bases from J; junction bases left unmatched: 3. The CDR3 has 13 residues. The V gene's germline CDR1 is KGHSH and CDR2 LQKENI. The CDR3 loop is CASSRDRVTEAFF. The DNA of the CDR3 is TGTGCCAGCTCGAGGGACAGGGTCACTGAAGCTTTCTTT.